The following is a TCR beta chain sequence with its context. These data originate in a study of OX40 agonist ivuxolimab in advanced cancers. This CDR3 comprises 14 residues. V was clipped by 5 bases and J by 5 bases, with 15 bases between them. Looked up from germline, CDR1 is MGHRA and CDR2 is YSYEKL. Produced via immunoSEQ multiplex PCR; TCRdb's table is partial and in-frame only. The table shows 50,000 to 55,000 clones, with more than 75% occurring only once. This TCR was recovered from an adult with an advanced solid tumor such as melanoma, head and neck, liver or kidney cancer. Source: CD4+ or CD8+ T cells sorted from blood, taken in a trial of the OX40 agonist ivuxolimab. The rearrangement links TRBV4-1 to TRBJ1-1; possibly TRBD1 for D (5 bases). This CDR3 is CASSKKLGETEAFF. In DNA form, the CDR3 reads TGCGCCAGCAGCAAAAAACTGGGGGAAACTGAAGCTTTCTTT.